This T cell receptor beta chain derives from a study of early T cells in non-severe SARS-CoV-2 infection. Germline lookup yields CDR1 MDHEN and CDR2 SYDVKM. The germline V and J ends were trimmed by 5 bases and 9 bases, with 31 bases remaining between them. CDR3 size: 19 residues. TCRdb fed the 5' RACE reads into MiXCR, producing one record per CDR3 protein. The repertoire holds tens of thousands of distinct CDR3 sequences, with less than 7.5% as singletons. This clonotype showed up just a few times. This sample comprised whole blood, obtained at baseline. The source of this sequence is an adult who was a healthcare worker with PCR-confirmed SARS-CoV-2 infection or an uninfected control (not recorded which). V and J are TRBV28 and TRBJ1-4; no clear D. The CDR3 region is CASSPPRSKPITQPKKLFF. CDR3 DNA: TGTGCCAGCAGTCCACCCAGGTCGAAACCGATAACACAACCAAAAAAACTGTTTTTT.